This T cell receptor beta chain was sequenced in a study of low-dose radiotherapy and immunotherapy resistance in tumors. Across the study: Dosing for Cohort 2 consisted of 1 Gy per fraction every two weeks, reaching a total of 13 Gy over 26 weeks. Aspirin was taken orally by patients at 300 mg daily for four cycles from cycle 1 day 1.

TRAV- and TRBV-specific primers primed first-strand cDNA, covering alpha and beta chains. Amplification of TCRs used a constant-region primer and V-primer adapter for approximately 18 PCR cycles. Using its own MiXCR run on the reads, TCRdb lists one record per CDR3 protein. This table holds some 94,000 distinct CDR3 sequences, 20% to 25% found once. Described time point: after trial treatment. The treatment here: LDRT plus nivolumab, ipilimumab, low-dose cyclophosphamide and aspirin (RACIN trial). In this sample, this clonotype turned up a few times. V trimming: 6 bases; J trimming: 2 bases; junction bases outside the gene matches: 6. The CDR3 spans 15 residues. Per the germline V gene, CDR1 is PRHDT and CDR2 is FYEKMQ (reference sequence).

V is TRBV13 and J is TRBJ2-1; 8 positions agree with TRBD2. This TCR derives from a female donor with ovarian cancer. Source: PBMCs, taken after low-dose radiotherapy plus immunotherapy. The CDR3 loop is CASRDGRGTYNEQFF. In DNA form, the CDR3 reads TGTGCCAGCAGGGACGGGAGGGGAACCTACAATGAGCAGTTCTTC.